Given below is one T cell receptor beta chain in context. This sample stems from a study of blood T cell repertoires in COVID-19. Study as a whole: Samples came from the United States, Italy and Spain, spanning acute and convalescent COVID-19.

The ends lost 1 base at V and 7 bases at J; junction bases unmatched: 5. The CDR3 length is 16 residues. CDR1 is LGHDT and CDR2 is YNNKEL in the germline V gene (reference sequence). Original data processing: Using reference gene primer amplification, nucleated cell counts were estimated. This table comes from immunoSEQ multiplex PCR, and its TCRdb copy is limited to in-frame clones, with some not included. D and trimming were read from the DNA, whereas the V and J calls and clone size are those reported in that table. Of 150,000 to 200,000 clones in the sample, approximately 79% were seen once. This clonotype originated in a woman aged 80 or over with acute or convalescent COVID-19. The material sequenced was peripheral blood. V and J are TRBV3-1 (or the pseudogene TRBV3-2) and TRBJ2-1; 12 positions agree with TRBD2. The CDR3 spells CASSQGLAGEWNEQFF. The CDR3 DNA follows: TGTGCCAGCAGCCAAGGACTAGCGGGAGAGTGGAATGAGCAGTTCTTC.